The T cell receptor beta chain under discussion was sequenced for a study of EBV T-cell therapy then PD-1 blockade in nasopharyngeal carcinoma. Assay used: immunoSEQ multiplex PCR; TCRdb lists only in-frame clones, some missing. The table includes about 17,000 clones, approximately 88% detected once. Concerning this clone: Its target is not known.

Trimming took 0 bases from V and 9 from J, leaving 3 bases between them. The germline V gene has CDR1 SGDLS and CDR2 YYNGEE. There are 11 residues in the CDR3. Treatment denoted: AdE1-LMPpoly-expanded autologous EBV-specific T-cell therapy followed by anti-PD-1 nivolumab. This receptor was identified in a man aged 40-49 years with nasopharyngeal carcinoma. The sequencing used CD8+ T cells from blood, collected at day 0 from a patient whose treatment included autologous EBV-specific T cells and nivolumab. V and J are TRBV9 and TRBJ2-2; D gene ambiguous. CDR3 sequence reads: CASSVGRELFF. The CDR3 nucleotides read TGTGCCAGCAGCGTAGGCCGGGAGCTGTTTTTT.